This T cell receptor (beta chain) was recovered during a study of blood T cells in healthy people across ages. On the study more broadly: Through template switching, about one barcoded beta molecule was captured per two T cells, as measured in model experiments.

Total RNA, at least 5.5 micrograms per sample, was extracted from PBMCs. Next came a second PCR, run for roughly 6 to 11 cycles, which used a sample-barcoded 5' primer along with a J-beta primer mix. TCRdb reanalysed the 5' RACE reads using MiXCR and keeps one entry per CDR3 protein. The sample holds some 940,000 distinct CDR3 sequences; almost 30% are singletons and the top ten take 9.5% to 13%. Unmatched junction bases numbered 10, after V lost 0 bases and J lost 4 bases. Looked up from germline, CDR1 is MNHEY and CDR2 is SVGAGI. CDR3 length equals 17 residues. The same data also contributed to another study, on T cells of mothers and their children. That work adds: A few healthy Caucasian mothers, along with their six children, were the donors. Thymic selection molds TCR recombination output in a comparable way in related and unrelated pairs.

The sample was blood. This sequence originates from a woman in her forties in good health. The chain recombines TRBV6-5 with TRBJ2-7; 9 bases align to TRBD1. The CDR3 DNA follows: TGTGCCAGCAGTTACTCATTCGGGACAGGGTTCACGTACGAGCAGTACTTC. Its translation is CASSYSFGTGFTYEQYF.